The T cell receptor beta chain described here comes from a study of T cell changes during pregnancy in multiple sclerosis. The length of the CDR3 is 14 residues. Trimming cost V 2 bases and J 1 base, with 8 bases left between them. CDR1 and CDR2 (germline): ENHRY, SYGVKD. The repertoire was sequenced with immunoSEQ multiplex PCR; TCRdb's copy has only in-frame clones and lacks some. The sample has 60,000 or so clones; 75% to 95% are singletons. The chain combines TRBV10-3 with TRBJ1-1; no firm D call. This TCR was sampled from a female donor with multiple sclerosis, enrolled in a pregnancy study. The sequenced sample was peripheral blood, obtained before pregnancy. CDR3 bases: TGTGCCATCAGTGAGAATGTCGGGAACACTGAAGCTTTCTTT. Translation gives CAISENVGNTEAFF.